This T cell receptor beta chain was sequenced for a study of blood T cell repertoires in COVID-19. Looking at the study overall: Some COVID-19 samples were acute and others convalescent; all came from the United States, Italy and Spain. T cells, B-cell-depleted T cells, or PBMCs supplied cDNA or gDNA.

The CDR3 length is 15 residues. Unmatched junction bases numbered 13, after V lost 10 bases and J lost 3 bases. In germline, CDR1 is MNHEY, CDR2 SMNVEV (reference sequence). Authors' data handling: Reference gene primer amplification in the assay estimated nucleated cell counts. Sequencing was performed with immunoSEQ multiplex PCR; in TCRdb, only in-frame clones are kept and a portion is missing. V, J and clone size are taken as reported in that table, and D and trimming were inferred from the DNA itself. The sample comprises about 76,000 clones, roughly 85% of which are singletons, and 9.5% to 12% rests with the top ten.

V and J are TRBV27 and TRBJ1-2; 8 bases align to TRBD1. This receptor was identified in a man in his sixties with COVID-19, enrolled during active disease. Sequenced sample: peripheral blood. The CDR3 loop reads CATLGVGQGDYGYTF. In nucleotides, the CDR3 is TGTGCCACCCTAGGAGTAGGACAGGGAGACTATGGCTACACCTTC.